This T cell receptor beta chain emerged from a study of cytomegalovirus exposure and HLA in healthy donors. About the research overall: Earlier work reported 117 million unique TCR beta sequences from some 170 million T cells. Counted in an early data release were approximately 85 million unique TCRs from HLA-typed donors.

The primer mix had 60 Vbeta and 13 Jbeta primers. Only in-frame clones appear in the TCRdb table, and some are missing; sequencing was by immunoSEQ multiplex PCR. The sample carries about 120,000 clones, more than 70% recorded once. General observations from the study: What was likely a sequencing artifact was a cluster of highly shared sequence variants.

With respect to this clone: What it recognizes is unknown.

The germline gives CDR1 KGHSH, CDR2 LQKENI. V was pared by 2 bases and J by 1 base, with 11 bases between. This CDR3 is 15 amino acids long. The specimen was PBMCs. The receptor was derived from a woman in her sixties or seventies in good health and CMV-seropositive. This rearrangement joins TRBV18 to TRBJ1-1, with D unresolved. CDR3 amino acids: CASSPSTEWNTEAFF. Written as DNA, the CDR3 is TGTGCCAGCTCACCAAGTACAGAATGGAACACTGAAGCTTTCTTT.